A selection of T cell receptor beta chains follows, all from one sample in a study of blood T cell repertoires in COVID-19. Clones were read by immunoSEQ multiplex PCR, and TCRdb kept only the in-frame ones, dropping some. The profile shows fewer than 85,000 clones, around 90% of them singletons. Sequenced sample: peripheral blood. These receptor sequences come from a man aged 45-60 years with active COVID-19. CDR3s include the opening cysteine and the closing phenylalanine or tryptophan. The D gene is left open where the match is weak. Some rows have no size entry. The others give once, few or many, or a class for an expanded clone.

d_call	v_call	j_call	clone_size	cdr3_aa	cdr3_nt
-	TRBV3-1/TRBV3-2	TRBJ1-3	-	CASSPGRTGNTIYF	TGTGCCAGCAGCCCGGGGAGGACTGGAAACACCATATATTTT
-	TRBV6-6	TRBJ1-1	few	CASMVGRVAFF	TGTGCCAGCATGGTCGGGAGGGTAGCTTTCTTT
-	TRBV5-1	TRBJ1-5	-	CASSLAPSQPQHF	TGCGCCAGCAGCTTGGCCCCGAGTCAGCCCCAGCATTTT
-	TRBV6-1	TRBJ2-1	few	CASSETRSYNEQFF	TGTGCCAGCAGTGAAACACGATCCTACAATGAGCAGTTCTTC
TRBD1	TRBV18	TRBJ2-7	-	CASSKIGTGYEQYF	TGTGCCAGCTCCAAAATCGGGACAGGCTACGAGCAGTACTTC
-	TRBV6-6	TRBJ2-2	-	CASSYSGGRGTGELFF	TGTGCCAGCAGTTACTCGGGGGGTCGGGGGACCGGGGAGCTGTTTTTT
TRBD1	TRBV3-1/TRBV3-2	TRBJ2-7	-	CASSPRDRGLGSSYEQYF	TGTGCCAGCAGCCCTAGGGACAGGGGGCTAGGGAGCTCCTACGAGCAGTACTTC
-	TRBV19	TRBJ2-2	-	CASSTLTGVTGELFF	TGTGCCAGTAGTACCCTGACAGGCGTCACCGGGGAGCTGTTTTTT
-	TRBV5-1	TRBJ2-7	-	CANRSQSTYEQYF	TGCGCCAACCGATCACAGTCGACCTACGAGCAGTACTTC
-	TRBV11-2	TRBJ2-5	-	CASSLEALVFETQYF	TGTGCCAGCAGCTTAGAAGCACTAGTATTCGAGACCCAGTACTTC
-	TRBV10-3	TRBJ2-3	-	CAISPGQSTDTQYF	TGTGCCATCAGTCCGGGACAAAGCACAGATACGCAGTATTTT